These 2 T cell receptor beta chains were all obtained from the same sample, sequenced in a study of CD8 T cells in ankylosing spondylitis. TCRdb re-called the 5' RACE reads through MiXCR, storing one row per CDR3 protein. The table records approximately 550,000 distinct CDR3 sequences, approximately 12% of them present only once. Overall study results and limits: A motif in TCR beta, a set of about 8 highly homologous variants, appeared characteristic of ankylosing spondylitis blood.

These receptors are not linked to any known antigen. Sample: blood, either unsorted or a sorted T cell fraction (not recorded which). The receptors stem from a male donor with ankylosing spondylitis.

This clonotype was observed a handful of times. The rearrangement joins TRBV20-1 to TRBJ1-5; D not certain. This CDR3 spans 15 amino acids. CDR1 is DFQATT and CDR2 is SNEGSKA in the germline V gene (reference sequence). The ends were cut back, 1 base at V and 3 bases at J, with 13 bases in the middle. The CDR3 DNA sequence: TGCAGTGCTAGAGGGGAGGGTGAGCTCAATCAGCCCCAGCATTTT. Protein: CSARGEGELNQPQHF.

This clonotype was recorded a few times. The rearrangement joins TRBV27 to TRBJ2-1; 10 nucleotides match TRBD2. The germline gives CDR1 MNHEY, CDR2 SMNVEV (reference sequence). The CDR3 spans 16 residues. The V gene end was trimmed by 5 bases and the J gene end by 9 bases; junction bases not matched to a gene: 13. Here the CDR3 DNA reads TGTGCCAGCAGTCCCTCGGGGAGCGGGAGGGCCCGTGAGCAGTTCTTC. This codes for CASSPSGSGRAREQFF.